The text below deals with one T cell receptor (beta chain). The PCR employed 60 Vbeta primers together with 13 Jbeta primers. Assay used: immunoSEQ multiplex PCR; TCRdb lists only in-frame clones, some missing. Of 150,000 to 200,000 clones in the sample, about 80% were seen once. This entry is derived from a study of cytomegalovirus exposure and HLA in healthy donors. Study information: HLA-typed donors contributed around 82 million unique TCRs, which were held in an early data release.

The germline V gene has CDR1 MNHEY and CDR2 SVGAGI. With 7 bases clipped from V and 2 bases from J, the junction kept 6 bases outside the gene matches. CDR3 size: 15 residues. The clonotype comes from a woman under 30 in good health and CMV-seropositive. What was sequenced was PBMCs. The chain joins TRBV6-5 to TRBJ2-5, with 11 bases identical to TRBD2. The CDR3 nucleotides are TGTGCCAGCAAGCTTAGCGGGGGGGCTCAAGAGACCCAGTACTTC. It specifies CASKLSGGAQETQYF.